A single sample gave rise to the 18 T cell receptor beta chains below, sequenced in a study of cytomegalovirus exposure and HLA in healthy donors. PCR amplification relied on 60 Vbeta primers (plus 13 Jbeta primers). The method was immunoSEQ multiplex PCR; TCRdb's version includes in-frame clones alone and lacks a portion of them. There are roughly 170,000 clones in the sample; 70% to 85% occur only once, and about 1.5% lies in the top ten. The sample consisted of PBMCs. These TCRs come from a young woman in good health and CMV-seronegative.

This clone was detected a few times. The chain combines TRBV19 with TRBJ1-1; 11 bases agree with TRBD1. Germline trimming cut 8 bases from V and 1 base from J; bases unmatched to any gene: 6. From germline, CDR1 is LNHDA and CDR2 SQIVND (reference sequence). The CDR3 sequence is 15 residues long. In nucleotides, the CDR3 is TGTGCCAGTCAAGGACAGGGGGCAAAGAACACTGAAGCTTTCTTT. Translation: CASQGQGAKNTEAFF.

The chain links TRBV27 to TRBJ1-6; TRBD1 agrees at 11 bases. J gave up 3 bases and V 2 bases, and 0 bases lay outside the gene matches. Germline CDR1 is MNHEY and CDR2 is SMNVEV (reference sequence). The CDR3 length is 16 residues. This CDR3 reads CASSLGTGGYNSPLHF. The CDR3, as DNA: TGTGCCAGCAGTTTAGGGACAGGGGGCTATAATTCACCCCTCCACTTT.

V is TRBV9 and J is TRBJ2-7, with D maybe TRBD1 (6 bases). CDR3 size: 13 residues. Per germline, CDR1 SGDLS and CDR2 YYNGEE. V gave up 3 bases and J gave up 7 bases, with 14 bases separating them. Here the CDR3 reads CASSASPGTEQYF. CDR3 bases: TGTGCCAGCAGCGCCAGCCCCGGGACAGAGCAGTACTTC. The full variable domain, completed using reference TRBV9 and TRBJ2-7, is DSGVTQTPKHLITATGQRVTLRCSPRSGDLSVYWYQQSLDQGLQFLIQYYNGEERAKGNILERFSAQQFPDLHSELNLSSLELGDSALYFCASSASPGTEQYFGPGTRLTVT.

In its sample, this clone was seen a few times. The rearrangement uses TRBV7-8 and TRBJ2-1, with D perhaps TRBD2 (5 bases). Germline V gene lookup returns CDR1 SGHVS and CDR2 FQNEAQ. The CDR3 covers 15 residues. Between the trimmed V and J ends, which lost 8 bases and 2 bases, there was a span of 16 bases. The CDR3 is CASLLTGSTYNEQFF. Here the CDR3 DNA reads TGTGCCAGCCTCCTAACGGGATCAACCTACAATGAGCAGTTCTTC.

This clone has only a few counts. CDR3: CASSPRTGPYEQYF. CDR3 bases: TGTGCCAGCAGCCCACGGACAGGACCCTACGAGCAGTACTTC. V and J are TRBV7-2 and TRBJ2-7; 7 nucleotides line up with TRBD1. The V and J ends lost 5 bases and 2 bases, in that order; junction bases with no gene match: 6. From germline, CDR1 is SGHTA and CDR2 FQGNSA. The CDR3 extends over 14 amino acids.

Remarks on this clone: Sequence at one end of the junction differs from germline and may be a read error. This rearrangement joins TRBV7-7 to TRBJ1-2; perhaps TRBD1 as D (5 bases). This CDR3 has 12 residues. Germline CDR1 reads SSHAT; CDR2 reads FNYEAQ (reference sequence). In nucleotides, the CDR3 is TGTGCTAGCAGCTCGGGACTCTATGGCTACACCTTC. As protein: CASSSGLYGYTF.

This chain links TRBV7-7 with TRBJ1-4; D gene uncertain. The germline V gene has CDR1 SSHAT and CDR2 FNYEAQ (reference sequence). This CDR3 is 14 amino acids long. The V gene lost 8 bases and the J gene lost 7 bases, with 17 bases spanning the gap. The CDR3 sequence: CASSPLAGSEKLFF. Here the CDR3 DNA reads TGTGCCAGCTCCCCCCTGGCAGGTAGTGAAAAACTGTTTTTT.

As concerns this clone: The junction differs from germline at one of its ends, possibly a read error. The CDR3 sequence: CASSLEVTGLSF. In DNA, the CDR3 is TGTGCCAGCAGCTTAGAAGTGACAGGGTTATCCTTC. The V and J genes are TRBV11-2 and TRBJ1-2; TRBD1 aligns across 7 bases. The CDR3 covers 12 residues. Per the germline V gene, CDR1 is SGHAT and CDR2 is FQNNGV.

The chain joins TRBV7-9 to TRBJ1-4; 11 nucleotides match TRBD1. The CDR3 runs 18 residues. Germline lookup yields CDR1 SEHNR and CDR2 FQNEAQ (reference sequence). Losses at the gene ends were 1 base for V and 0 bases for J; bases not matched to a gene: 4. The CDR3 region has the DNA TGTGCCAGCAGCTTAGGTCCGGGACAGGGGGCAACTAATGAAAAACTGTTTTTT. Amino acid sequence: CASSLGPGQGATNEKLFF.

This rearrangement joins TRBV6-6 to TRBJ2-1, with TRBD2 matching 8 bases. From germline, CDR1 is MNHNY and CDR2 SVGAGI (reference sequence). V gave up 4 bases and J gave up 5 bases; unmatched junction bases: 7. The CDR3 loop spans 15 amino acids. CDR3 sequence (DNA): TGTGCCAGCAGTTTCGTAGCGGGACGGAACAATGAGCAGTTCTTC. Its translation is CASSFVAGRNNEQFF.

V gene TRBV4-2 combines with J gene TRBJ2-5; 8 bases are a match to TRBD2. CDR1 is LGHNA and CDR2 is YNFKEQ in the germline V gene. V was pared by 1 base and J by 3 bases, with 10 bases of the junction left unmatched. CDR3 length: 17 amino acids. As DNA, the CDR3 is TGTGCCAGCAGCCAAGCCTTTCTAACGGGAGGGGAAGAGACCCAGTACTTC. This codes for CASSQAFLTGGEETQYF.

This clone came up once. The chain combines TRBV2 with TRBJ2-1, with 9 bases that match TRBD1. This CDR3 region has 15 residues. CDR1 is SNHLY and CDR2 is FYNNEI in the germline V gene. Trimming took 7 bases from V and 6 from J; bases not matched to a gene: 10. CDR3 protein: CASTTRDRVSNEQFF. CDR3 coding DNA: TGTGCCAGCACCACCCGGGACAGGGTTTCCAATGAGCAGTTCTTC.

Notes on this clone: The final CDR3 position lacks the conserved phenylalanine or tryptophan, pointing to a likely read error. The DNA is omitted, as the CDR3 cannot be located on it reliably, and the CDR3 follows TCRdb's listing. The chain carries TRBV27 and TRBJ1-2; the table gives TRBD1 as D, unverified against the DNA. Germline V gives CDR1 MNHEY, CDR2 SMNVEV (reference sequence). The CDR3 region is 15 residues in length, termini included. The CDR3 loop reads CASSKRPGHLTSFQL.

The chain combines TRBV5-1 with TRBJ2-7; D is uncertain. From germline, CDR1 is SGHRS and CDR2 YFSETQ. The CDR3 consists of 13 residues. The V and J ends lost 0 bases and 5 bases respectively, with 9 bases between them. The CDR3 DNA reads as TGCGCCAGCAGCTTGGGTCCGCAGGACGAGCAGTACTTC. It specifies CASSLGPQDEQYF.

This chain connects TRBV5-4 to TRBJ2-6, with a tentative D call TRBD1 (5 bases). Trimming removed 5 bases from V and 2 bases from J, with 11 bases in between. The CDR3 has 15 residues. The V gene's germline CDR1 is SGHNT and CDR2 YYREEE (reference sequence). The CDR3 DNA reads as TGTGCCAGCAGTGCTGGGGCAACTGGGGCCAACGTCCTGACTTTC. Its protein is CASSAGATGANVLTF.

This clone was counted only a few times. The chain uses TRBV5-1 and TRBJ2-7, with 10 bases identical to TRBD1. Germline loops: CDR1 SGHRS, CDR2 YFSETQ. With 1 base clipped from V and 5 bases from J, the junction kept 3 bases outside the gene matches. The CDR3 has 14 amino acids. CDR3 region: CASSLRQGADEQYF. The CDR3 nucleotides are TGCGCCAGCAGCTTGAGACAGGGGGCGGACGAGCAGTACTTC. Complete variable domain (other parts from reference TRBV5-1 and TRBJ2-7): KAGVTQTPRYLIKTRGQQVTLSCSPISGHRSVSWYQQTPGQGLQFLFEYFSETQRNKGNFPGRFSGRQFSNSRSEMNVSTLELGDSALYLCASSLRQGADEQYFGPGTRLTVT.

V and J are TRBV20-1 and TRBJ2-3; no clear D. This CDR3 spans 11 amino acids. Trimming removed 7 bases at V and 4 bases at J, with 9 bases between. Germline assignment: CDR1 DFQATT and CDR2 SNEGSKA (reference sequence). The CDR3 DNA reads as TGCAGTGTTCCTCTAGCAGATACGCAGTATTTT. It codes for CSVPLADTQYF.

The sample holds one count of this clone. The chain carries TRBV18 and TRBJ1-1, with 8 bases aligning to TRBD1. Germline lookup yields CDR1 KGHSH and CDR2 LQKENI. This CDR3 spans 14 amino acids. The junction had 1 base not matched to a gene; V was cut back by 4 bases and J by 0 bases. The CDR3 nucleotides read TGTGCCAGCTCACGACAGGGGTTGAACACTGAAGCTTTCTTT. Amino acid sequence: CASSRQGLNTEAFF. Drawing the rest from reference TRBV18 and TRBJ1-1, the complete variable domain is NAGVMQNPRHLVRRRGQEARLRCSPMKGHSHVYWYRQLPEEGLKFMVYLQKENIIDESGMPKERFSAEFPKEGPSILRIQQVVRGDSAAYFCASSRQGLNTEAFFGQGTRLTVV.